This T cell receptor (beta chain) was captured by sequencing in a study of T cells expressing NK-cell markers. Study background: Repertoire data for TCR beta were derived from sorted T cells (CD3+CD56+NKG2C+, CD3+CD56+NKG2C- and CD3+CD56-NKG2C+). HCMV seropositivity characterized seven of the eight sequenced donors, and seronegativity one. Points from the study as a whole: Researchers report these clonotypes also headed the CD3+CD56-NKG2C+ fraction in a few donors.

On this clonotype itself: What it recognizes is unknown.

Beta-chain TCR cDNA was generated via 5'RACE template switching with UMIs. No DNA is given; TCRdb re-called the 5' RACE reads and lists each CDR3 protein once. Its table records around 550,000 distinct CDR3 sequences. Germline lookup yields CDR1 SGHKS and CDR2 YYEKEE (reference sequence). This CDR3 is 13 amino acids long. This chain joins TRBV5-5 and TRBJ1-1; the D gene TCRdb calls, TRBD1, cannot be checked with no DNA. Sequences were obtained from blood T cells: a sorted CD56 or NKG2C T cell subset, CD4+ or CD8+ T cells, or bulk PBMC T cells (not recorded which). This clonotype was sampled from a man aged 18-30 years in good health. This CDR3 is CASRRQANTEAFF.